These 27 T cell receptor beta chains originate from one sample sequenced in a study of CD8 T cells in ankylosing spondylitis. Study-wide findings and caveats: A motif of 7 or 8 highly homologous TCR beta variants was seen as apparently characteristic of ankylosing spondylitis blood.

A single record per CDR3 protein comes from TCRdb applying MiXCR to the 5' RACE reads. The sample consists of about 540,000 distinct CDR3 sequences, about 12% of them appearing once. These receptors lack a known antigen. Sequenced sample: blood, either unsorted or a sorted T cell fraction (not recorded which). All receptors derive from a male donor with ankylosing spondylitis.

This clonotype was recorded a few times. The chain links TRBV5-8 to TRBJ1-4; D unresolved. V was pared by 0 bases and J by 10 bases, with 10 bases between. The germline gives CDR1 SGHTS, CDR2 YDEGEE. This CDR3 contains 13 residues. The CDR3 DNA is TGTGCCAGCAGCTTGGGGGCAGCCGGAAAACTGTTTTTT. Encoded protein: CASSLGAAGKLFF.

This clonotype was observed at least ten times. The chain employs TRBV12-3 or TRBV12-4 and TRBJ2-1, with 10 positions matching TRBD2. The ends lost 1 base at V and 6 bases at J; junction bases unmatched: 3. The CDR3 runs to 15 residues. CDR3 sequence reads: CASSLVSGRFNEQFF. The CDR3 DNA follows: TGTGCCAGCAGTTTAGTTAGCGGGAGGTTCAATGAGCAGTTCTTC.

The chain carries TRBV5-1 and TRBJ1-1, with TRBD1 matching over 10 bases. Germline values: CDR1 SGHRS, CDR2 YFSETQ. The CDR3 is 15 residues long. V dropped 4 bases and J dropped 1; count of bases not matched to a gene: 4. The chain's CDR3 is CASSQGQGWNTEAFF. The CDR3 DNA reads TGCGCCAGCAGCCAGGGACAGGGGTGGAACACTGAAGCTTTCTTT.

CDR3 amino acids: CASSPAENTEAFF. In nucleotides, the CDR3 is TGTGCCAGCTCACCGGCCGAGAACACTGAAGCTTTCTTT. This chain joins TRBV18 and TRBJ1-1; D unresolved. The ends were cut back, 3 bases at V and 1 base at J, with 6 bases in the middle. The germline V gene has CDR1 KGHSH and CDR2 LQKENI. The length of the CDR3 is 13 residues. Drawing the rest from reference TRBV18 and TRBJ1-1, the complete variable domain is NAGVMQNPRHLVRRRGQEARLRCSPMKGHSHVYWYRQLPEEGLKFMVYLQKENIIDESGMPKERFSAEFPKEGPSILRIQQVVRGDSAAYFCASSPAENTEAFFGQGTRLTVV.

This clonotype was seen a handful of times. This rearrangement joins TRBV7-2 to TRBJ2-2; 8 bases are shared with TRBD1. This CDR3 has 15 amino acids. Germline loops: CDR1 SGHTA, CDR2 FQGNSA. The junction had 9 bases not matched to a gene; V was cut back by 5 bases and J by 7 bases. The CDR3 DNA sequence: TGTGCCAGCAGCCTCGGGGCAACAGGGGGCGGGGAGCTGTTTTTT. It codes for CASSLGATGGGELFF.

The genes are TRBV12-3 or TRBV12-4 and TRBJ2-1; 8 nucleotides line up with TRBD2. J was trimmed by 14 bases and V by 5 bases; bases with no gene match: 11. The CDR3 totals 13 residues. CDR3 protein: CASSLRIPGLEFF. CDR3 bases: TGTGCCAGCAGTCTAAGAATACCGGGACTAGAGTTCTTC.

The chain has TRBV20-1 and TRBJ2-5; TRBD1 matches 7 bases. Losses at the gene ends were 7 bases for V and 4 bases for J; bases not matched to a gene: 9. The CDR3 sequence is 13 residues long. Germline CDR1 reads DFQATT; CDR2 reads SNEGSKA (reference sequence). The CDR3 loop is CSVRIGGRETQYF. In nucleotides, the CDR3 is TGCAGTGTCAGAATAGGGGGCAGAGAGACCCAGTACTTC.

The V and J genes are TRBV5-1 and TRBJ2-1, with a tentative D call TRBD1 (6 bases). This CDR3 has 15 residues. Trimming left V 5 bases short and J 0 bases short, with 12 bases between. The germline V gene encodes CDR1 SGHRS and CDR2 YFSETQ. The CDR3 region has the DNA TGCGCCAGCAGGTCAGGGGTCAACTCCTACAATGAGCAGTTCTTC. Protein sequence: CASRSGVNSYNEQFF.

This clonotype has only a few counts. In DNA, the CDR3 is TGTGCCAGCAGCGCACCGGGACAGGGGTCCTATGGCTACACCTTC. This codes for CASSAPGQGSYGYTF. The J gene is TRBJ1-2, the V gene TRBV9; 10 positions match TRBD1. The V gene's germline CDR1 is SGDLS and CDR2 YYNGEE. CDR3 length equals 15 residues. V lost 3 bases, J lost 4 bases, and 6 bases stayed unmatched.

This clonotype was observed a few times. The rearrangement uses TRBV11-3 and TRBJ1-1; the match to TRBD1 covers 7 bases. J lost 0 bases, V lost 6 bases, and 7 bases had no gene match. CDR1 SGHNT and CDR2 YENEEA come from the germline V gene. The length of the CDR3 is 15 residues. The CDR3 region has the DNA TGTGCCAGCAGTCTCGAGGGACAGATGAACACTGAAGCTTTCTTT. This translates into CASSLEGQMNTEAFF.

With regard to this clonotype: A read error is possible here, since a much larger clone lies one base away. This rearrangement joins TRBV6-1 to TRBJ1-2; 7 nucleotides align to TRBD1. Germline V lookup: CDR1 MNHNS, CDR2 SASEGT. The CDR3 has 14 amino acids. This chain's CDR3 is CASSRNRGNCGYTF. The DNA of the CDR3 is TGTGCCAGCAGTAGGAACAGGGGTAACTGTGGCTACACCTTC.

This clonotype was counted a few times. This chain uses TRBV7-8 with TRBJ2-6, with D maybe TRBD2 (6 bases). CDR3 length equals 17 residues. The V and J ends lost 4 bases and 0 bases respectively, with 13 bases between them. The germline V gene encodes CDR1 SGHVS and CDR2 FQNEAQ. The CDR3 spells CASSSRRGGSGANVLTF. The CDR3 nucleotides are TGTGCCAGCAGCTCCAGGCGGGGTGGCTCTGGGGCCAACGTCCTGACTTTC.

As concerns this clonotype: One end of the junction fails to match germline, which may point to a read error. This chain connects TRBV7-9 to TRBJ1-1; D might be TRBD1 (6 bases). Germline V gene sequence: CDR1 SEHNR, CDR2 FQNEAQ (reference sequence). The CDR3 length is 16 residues. CDR3 sequence reads: CASSLAGQGHGAEAFF. In DNA, the CDR3 is TGTGCCAGCAGCCTAGCGGGGCAGGGACATGGGGCTGAAGCTTTCTTT.

The chain has TRBV18 and TRBJ2-6, with D unclear. V lost 10 bases to trimming and J lost 3 bases, with 10 bases between them. The CDR3 length is 13 residues. Germline-derived CDR1 and CDR2 are KGHSH and LQKENI. CDR3 DNA: TGTGCCACCGCCCCAAGTGGGGCCAACGTCCTGACTTTC. Translated, it gives CATAPSGANVLTF.

This clonotype was detected a few times. The chain combines TRBV27 with TRBJ1-1; D call uncertain. The CDR3 spans 13 residues. The germline V and J ends were trimmed by 8 bases and 5 bases, with 15 bases remaining between them. Germline V CDR1 and CDR2: MNHEY, SMNVEV (reference sequence). Written as DNA, the CDR3 is TGTGCCAGCGGCCGGAGGGAAGATACTGAAGCTTTCTTT. Residues: CASGRREDTEAFF.

This clonotype was seen more than once but under ten times. The V and J genes are TRBV20-1 and TRBJ2-3, with 15 bases aligning to TRBD2. After removal of 3 bases from V and 4 bases from J, the junction contained 17 bases not matched to a gene. Germline values: CDR1 DFQATT, CDR2 SNEGSKA (reference sequence). The CDR3 totals 20 residues. The CDR3 nucleotides read TGCAGTGCTAGTTCGGGATGGACTAGCGGGAGGGAGGTTCTGGCAGATACGCAGTATTTT. Translation gives CSASSGWTSGREVLADTQYF.

The rearrangement links TRBV29-1 to TRBJ2-1, with 9 positions matching TRBD2. CDR3 length: 14 residues. J gave up 5 bases and V 3 bases, and 5 bases lay outside the gene matches. Per germline, CDR1 SQVTM and CDR2 ANQGSEA. The CDR3 protein is CSVDRLAEDNEQFF. The CDR3 DNA reads as TGCAGCGTTGACAGACTAGCGGAGGACAATGAGCAGTTCTTC.

The rearrangement joins TRBV10-2 to TRBJ2-7; D not resolved. The germline V and J ends were trimmed by 8 bases and 0 bases, with 11 bases remaining between them. This CDR3 is built from 13 residues. Germline CDR1 is WSHSY and CDR2 is SAAADI. The CDR3 is CASGVGFSYEQYF. As DNA, the CDR3 is TGCGCCAGCGGGGTGGGGTTCTCCTACGAGCAGTACTTC.

The sample holds many counts of this clonotype. J is TRBJ2-1 and V is TRBV11-2, with 9 positions matching TRBD2. This CDR3 comprises 16 residues. The trim removed 1 base at V and 2 bases at J, leaving 3 bases unmatched. The germline CDR1 and CDR2 sequences are SGHAT and FQNNGV. CDR3 in DNA: TGTGCCAGCAGCTTAGCGGGCGGGAGGGCCTACAATGAGCAGTTCTTC. It specifies CASSLAGGRAYNEQFF.

This clonotype was seen only a few times. The genes are TRBV6-1 and TRBJ2-7, with 9 bases matching TRBD2. J lost 3 bases, V lost 6 bases, and 9 bases had no gene match. This CDR3 has 15 amino acids. Germline loops: CDR1 MNHNS, CDR2 SASEGT. The CDR3: CASSPGTSFGYEQYV. CDR3 DNA sequence: TGTGCCAGCAGCCCCGGGACTAGCTTTGGCTACGAGCAGTACGTC.

This clonotype has a handful of counts. This chain uses TRBV30 with TRBJ1-2; TRBD1 matches 8 bases. The CDR3 consists of 15 residues. The V segment lost 1 base and the J segment 4 bases; nucleotides outside the gene matches: 8. Germline V gene lookup returns CDR1 GTSNPN and CDR2 SVGIG (reference sequence). The CDR3, as DNA: TGTGCCTGGAGTGGACTAGGACAGGGCACCTATGGCTACACCTTC. It codes for CAWSGLGQGTYGYTF.

This clonotype was seen only a few times. V and J are TRBV3-1 and TRBJ2-1, with 8 bases identical to TRBD2. Germline V gives CDR1 LGHDT, CDR2 YNNKEL (reference sequence). The CDR3 has 17 residues. With 0 bases clipped from V and 8 bases from J, the junction kept 12 bases outside the gene matches. CDR3 residues: CASSQDGIPGLDDEQFF. The CDR3 DNA is TGTGCCAGCAGCCAAGATGGGATCCCGGGACTAGATGATGAGCAGTTCTTC.

The rearrangement links TRBV6-5 to TRBJ2-2; 9 bases fit TRBD1. Germline CDR1 reads MNHEY; CDR2 reads SVGAGI. V dropped 2 bases and J dropped 0; count of bases not matched to a gene: 7. This CDR3 is 18 amino acids long. The DNA of the CDR3 is TGTGCCAGCAGTTACGGGACAGGGAAAATAGCGAACACCGGGGAGCTGTTTTTT. It translates to CASSYGTGKIANTGELFF.

This clonotype was found a few times. V and J are TRBV7-9 and TRBJ1-1; weak D call: TRBD1 (5 bases). From germline, CDR1 is SEHNR and CDR2 FQNEAQ (reference sequence). Deletions cut 3 bases from V and 7 bases from J, with 9 bases between. This CDR3 region has 12 residues. CDR3 amino acids: CASSLTESEAFF. DNA for the CDR3: TGTGCCAGCAGCTTGACAGAAAGTGAAGCTTTCTTT.

The CDR3 loop is CASSQKRASGNPMNTQYF. In nucleotides, the CDR3 is TGTGCCAGCAGCCAAAAGAGAGCTAGCGGGAACCCCATGAATACGCAGTATTTT. This sequence joins TRBV14 and TRBJ2-3; TRBD2 matches 9 bases. CDR3 length equals 18 residues. Germline-derived CDR1 and CDR2 are SGHDN and FVKESK. The V segment lost 2 bases and the J segment 7 bases; nucleotides outside the gene matches: 16.

V is TRBV19 and J is TRBJ1-2; D ambiguous. Trimming removed 6 bases from V and 3 bases from J, with 11 bases in between. The CDR3 has 13 residues. CDR1 is LNHDA, CDR2 SQIVND, per germline (reference sequence). CDR3: CASSHGTYYGYTF. CDR3 DNA sequence: TGTGCCAGTAGCCACGGAACCTACTATGGCTACACCTTC.

This clonotype has just a few counts. The V call is TRBV12-3 or TRBV12-4, the J call TRBJ1-2, with TRBD1 matching over 7 bases. The CDR3 is made up of 13 amino acids. After removal of 6 bases from V and 3 bases from J, the junction contained 4 bases not matched to a gene. CDR3 region: CASSPTGHYGYTF. As DNA, the CDR3 is TGTGCCAGCAGCCCGACAGGGCACTATGGCTACACCTTC.